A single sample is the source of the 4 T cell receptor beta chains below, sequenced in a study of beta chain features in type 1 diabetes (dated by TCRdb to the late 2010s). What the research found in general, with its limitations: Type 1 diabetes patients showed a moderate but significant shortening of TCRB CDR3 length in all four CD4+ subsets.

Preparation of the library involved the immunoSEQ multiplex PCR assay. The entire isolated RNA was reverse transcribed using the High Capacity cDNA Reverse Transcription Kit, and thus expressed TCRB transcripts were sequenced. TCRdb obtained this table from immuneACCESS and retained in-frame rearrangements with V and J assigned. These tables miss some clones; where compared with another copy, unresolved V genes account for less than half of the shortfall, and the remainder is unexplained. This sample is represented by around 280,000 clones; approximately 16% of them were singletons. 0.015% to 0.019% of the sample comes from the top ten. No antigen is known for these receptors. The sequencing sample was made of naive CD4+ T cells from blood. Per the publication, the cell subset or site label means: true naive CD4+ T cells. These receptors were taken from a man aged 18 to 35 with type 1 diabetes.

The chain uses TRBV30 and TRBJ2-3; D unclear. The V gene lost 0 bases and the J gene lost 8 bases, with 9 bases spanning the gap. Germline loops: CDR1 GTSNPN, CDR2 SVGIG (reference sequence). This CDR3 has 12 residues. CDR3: CAWSVLRATQYF. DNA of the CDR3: TGTGCCTGGAGTGTTTTGAGAGCTACGCAGTATTTT.

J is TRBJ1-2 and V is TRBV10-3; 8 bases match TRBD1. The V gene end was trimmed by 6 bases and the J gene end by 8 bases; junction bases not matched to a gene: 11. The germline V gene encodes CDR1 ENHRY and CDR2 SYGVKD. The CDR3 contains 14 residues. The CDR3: CAISTGTGRRGYTF. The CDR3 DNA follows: TGTGCCATCAGCACCGGGACAGGAAGGCGCGGCTACACCTTC.

The CDR3 DNA is TGTGCCAGCAGCTTTGACTGGAGCTCCTACGAGCAGTACTTC. This translates into CASSFDWSSYEQYF. J is TRBJ2-7 and V is TRBV7-6; D remains unclear. CDR3 length: 14 residues. Per germline, CDR1 SGHVS and CDR2 FNYEAQ. V lost 3 bases to trimming and J lost 0 bases, with 9 bases between them.

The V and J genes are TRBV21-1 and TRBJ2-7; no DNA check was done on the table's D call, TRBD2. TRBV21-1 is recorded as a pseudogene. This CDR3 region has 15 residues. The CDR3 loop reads CASSKGTGFSYEQYF. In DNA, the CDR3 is TGTGCCAGCAGCAAAGGAACGGGGTTCTCCTACGAGCAGTACTTC.